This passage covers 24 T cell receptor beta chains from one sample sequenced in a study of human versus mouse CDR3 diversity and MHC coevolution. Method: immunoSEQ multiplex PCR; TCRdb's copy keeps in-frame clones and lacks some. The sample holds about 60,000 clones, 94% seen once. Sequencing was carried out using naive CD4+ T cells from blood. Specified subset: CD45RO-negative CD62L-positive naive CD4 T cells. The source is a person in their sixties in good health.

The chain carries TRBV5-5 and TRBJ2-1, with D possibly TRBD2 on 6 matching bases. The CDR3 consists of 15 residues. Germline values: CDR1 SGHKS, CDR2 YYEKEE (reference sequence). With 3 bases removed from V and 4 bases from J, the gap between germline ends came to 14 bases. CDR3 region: CASSSGSGSYNEQFF. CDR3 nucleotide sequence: TGTGCCAGCAGCTCGGGTAGCGGCTCTTACAATGAGCAGTTCTTC.

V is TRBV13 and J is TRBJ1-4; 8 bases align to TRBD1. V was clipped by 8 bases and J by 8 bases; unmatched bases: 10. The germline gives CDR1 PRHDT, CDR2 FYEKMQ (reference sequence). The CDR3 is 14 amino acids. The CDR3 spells CASSRGTGSEKLFF. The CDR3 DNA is TGTGCCAGCTCCAGGGGGACAGGTAGCGAAAAACTGTTTTTT.

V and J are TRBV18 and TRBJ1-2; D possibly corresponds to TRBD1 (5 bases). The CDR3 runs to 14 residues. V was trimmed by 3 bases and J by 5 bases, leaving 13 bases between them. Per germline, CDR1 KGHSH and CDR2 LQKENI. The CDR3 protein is CASSPQLTEYGYTF. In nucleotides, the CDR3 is TGTGCCAGCTCACCCCAACTGACAGAGTATGGCTACACCTTC.

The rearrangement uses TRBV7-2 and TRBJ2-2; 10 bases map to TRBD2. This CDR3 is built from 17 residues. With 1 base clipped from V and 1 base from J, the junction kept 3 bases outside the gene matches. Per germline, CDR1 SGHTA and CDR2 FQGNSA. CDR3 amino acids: CASSLVGTSVNTGELFF. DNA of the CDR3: TGTGCCAGCAGCTTAGTGGGGACTAGCGTGAACACCGGGGAGCTGTTTTTT.

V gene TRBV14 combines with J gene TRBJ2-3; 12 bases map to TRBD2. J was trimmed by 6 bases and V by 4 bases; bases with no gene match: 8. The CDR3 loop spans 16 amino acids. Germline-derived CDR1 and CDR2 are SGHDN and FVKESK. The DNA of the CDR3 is TGTGCCAGCAGCCCTCGACTAGCGGGAGCTGGGGATACGCAGTATTTT. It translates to CASSPRLAGAGDTQYF.

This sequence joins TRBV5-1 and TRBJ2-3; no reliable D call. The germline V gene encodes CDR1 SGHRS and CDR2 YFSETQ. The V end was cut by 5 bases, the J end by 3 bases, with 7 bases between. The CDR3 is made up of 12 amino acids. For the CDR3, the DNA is TGCGCCAGCAGTGACACTACAGATACGCAGTATTTT. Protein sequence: CASSDTTDTQYF.

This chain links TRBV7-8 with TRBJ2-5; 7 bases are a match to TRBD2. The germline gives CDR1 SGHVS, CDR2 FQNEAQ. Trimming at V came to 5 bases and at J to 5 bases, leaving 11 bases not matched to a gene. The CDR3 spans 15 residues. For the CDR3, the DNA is TGTGCCAGCAGCCCCCGGCGGGGGAAAGGGGAGACCCAGTACTTC. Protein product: CASSPRRGKGETQYF.

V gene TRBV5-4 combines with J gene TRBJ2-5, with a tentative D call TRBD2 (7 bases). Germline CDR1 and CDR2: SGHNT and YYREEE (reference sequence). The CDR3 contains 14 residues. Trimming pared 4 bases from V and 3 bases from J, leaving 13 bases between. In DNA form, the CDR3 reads TGTGCCAGCAGCCCTAGGGGGGGCGAAGAGACCCAGTACTTC. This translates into CASSPRGGEETQYF.

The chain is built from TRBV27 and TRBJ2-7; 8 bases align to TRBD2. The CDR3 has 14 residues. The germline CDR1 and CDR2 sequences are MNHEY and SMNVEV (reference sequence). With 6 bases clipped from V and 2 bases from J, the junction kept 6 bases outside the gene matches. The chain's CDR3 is CASSPGLGPYEQYF. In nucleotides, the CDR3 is TGTGCCAGCAGCCCGGGACTAGGGCCCTACGAGCAGTACTTC.

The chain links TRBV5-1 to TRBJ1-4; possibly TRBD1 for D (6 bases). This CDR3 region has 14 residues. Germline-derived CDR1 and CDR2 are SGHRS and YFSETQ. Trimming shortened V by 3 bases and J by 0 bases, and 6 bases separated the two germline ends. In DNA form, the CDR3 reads TGCGCCAGCAGCTGGACAGCAACTAATGAAAAACTGTTTTTT. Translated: CASSWTATNEKLFF. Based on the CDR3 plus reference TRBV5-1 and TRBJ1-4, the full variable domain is KAGVTQTPRYLIKTRGQQVTLSCSPISGHRSVSWYQQTPGQGLQFLFEYFSETQRNKGNFPGRFSGRQFSNSRSEMNVSTLELGDSALYLCASSWTATNEKLFFGSGTQLSVL.

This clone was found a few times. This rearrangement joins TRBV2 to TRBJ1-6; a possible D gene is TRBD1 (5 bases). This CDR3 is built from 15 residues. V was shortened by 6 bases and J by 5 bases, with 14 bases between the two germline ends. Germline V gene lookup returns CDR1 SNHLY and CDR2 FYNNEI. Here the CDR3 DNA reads TGTGCCAGCAGAGAAACGACAGACGATAATTCACCCCTCCACTTT. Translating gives CASRETTDDNSPLHF. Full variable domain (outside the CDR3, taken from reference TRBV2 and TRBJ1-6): EPEVTQTPSHQVTQMGQEVILRCVPISNHLYFYWYRQILGQKVEFLVSFYNNEISEKSEIFDDQFSVERPDGSNFTLKIRSTKLEDSAMYFCASRETTDDNSPLHFGNGTRLTVT.

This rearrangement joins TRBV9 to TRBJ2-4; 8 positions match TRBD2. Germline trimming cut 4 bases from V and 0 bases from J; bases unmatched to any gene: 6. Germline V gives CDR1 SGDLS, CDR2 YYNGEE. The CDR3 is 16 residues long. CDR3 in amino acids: CASSPGSGRAKNIQYF. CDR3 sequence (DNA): TGTGCCAGCAGCCCCGGGAGCGGGAGAGCCAAAAACATTCAGTACTTC.

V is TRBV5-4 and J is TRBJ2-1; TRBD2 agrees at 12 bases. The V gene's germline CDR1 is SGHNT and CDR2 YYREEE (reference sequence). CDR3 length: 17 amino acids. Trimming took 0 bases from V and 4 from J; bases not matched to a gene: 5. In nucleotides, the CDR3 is TGTGCCAGCAGCTTGGATCCCCTAGCGGGAGGGTACAATGAGCAGTTCTTC. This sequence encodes CASSLDPLAGGYNEQFF.

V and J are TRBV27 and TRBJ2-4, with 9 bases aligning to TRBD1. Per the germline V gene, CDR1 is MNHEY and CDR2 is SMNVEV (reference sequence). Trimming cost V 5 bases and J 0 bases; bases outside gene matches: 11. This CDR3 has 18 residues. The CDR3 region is CASSPRDRAGVAKNIQYF. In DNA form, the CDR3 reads TGTGCCAGCAGTCCCCGGGACAGGGCGGGGGTAGCCAAAAACATTCAGTACTTC.

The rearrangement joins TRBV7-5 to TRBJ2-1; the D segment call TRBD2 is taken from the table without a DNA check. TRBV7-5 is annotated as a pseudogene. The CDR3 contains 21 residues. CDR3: CVRSLANSLAGTPPSYNEQFF. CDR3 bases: TGTGTCAGAAGCTTAGCTAACAGCCTAGCGGGAACCCCACCCTCCTACAATGAGCAGTTCTTC.

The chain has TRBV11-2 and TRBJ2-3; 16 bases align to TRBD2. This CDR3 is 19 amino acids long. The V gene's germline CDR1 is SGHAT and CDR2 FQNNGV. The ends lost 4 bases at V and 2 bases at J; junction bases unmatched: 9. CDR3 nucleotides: TGTGCCAGCAGCTCAGGGACTAGCGGGAGGGCCCGGCCCACAGATACGCAGTATTTT. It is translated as CASSSGTSGRARPTDTQYF.

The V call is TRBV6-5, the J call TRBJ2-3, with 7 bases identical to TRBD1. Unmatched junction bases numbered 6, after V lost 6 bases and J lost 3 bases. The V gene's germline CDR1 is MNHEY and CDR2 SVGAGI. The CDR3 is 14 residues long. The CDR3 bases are TGTGCCAGCAGCATGACAGGGCCAACAGATACGCAGTATTTT. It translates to CASSMTGPTDTQYF.

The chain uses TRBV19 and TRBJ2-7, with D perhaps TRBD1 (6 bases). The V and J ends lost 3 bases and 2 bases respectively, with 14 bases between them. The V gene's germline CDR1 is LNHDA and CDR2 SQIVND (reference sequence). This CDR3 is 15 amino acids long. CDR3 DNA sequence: TGTGCCAGTAGTATGCAAAGACAGGCCCCCTACGAGCAGTACTTC. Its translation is CASSMQRQAPYEQYF. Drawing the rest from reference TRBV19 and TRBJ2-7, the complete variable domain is DGGITQSPKYLFRKEGQNVTLSCEQNLNHDAMYWYRQDPGQGLRLIYYSQIVNDFQKGDIAEGYSVSREKKESFPLTVTSAQKNPTAFYLCASSMQRQAPYEQYFGPGTRLTVT.

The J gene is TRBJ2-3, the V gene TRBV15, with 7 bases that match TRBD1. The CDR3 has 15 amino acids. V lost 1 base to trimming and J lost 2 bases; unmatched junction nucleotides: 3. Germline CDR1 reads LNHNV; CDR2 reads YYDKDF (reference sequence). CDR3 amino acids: CATSRGTGLTDTQYF. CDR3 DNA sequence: TGTGCCACCAGCAGAGGGACAGGTCTCACAGATACGCAGTATTTT.

CDR3 coding DNA: TGTGCCAGTAGTGATAGAACTAGCACAGATACGCAGTATTTT. This codes for CASSDRTSTDTQYF. The chain is built from TRBV19 and TRBJ2-3; no reliable D call. V was clipped by 5 bases and J by 0 bases, with 9 bases between them. CDR1 and CDR2 (germline): LNHDA, SQIVND (reference sequence). There are 14 residues in the CDR3.

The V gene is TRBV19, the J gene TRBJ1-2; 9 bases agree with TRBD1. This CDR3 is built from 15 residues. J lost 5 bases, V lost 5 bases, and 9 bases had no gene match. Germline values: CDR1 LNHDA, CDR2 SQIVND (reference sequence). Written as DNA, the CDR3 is TGTGCCAGTAGTCCGCGACAGGGGGAGGGGTATGGCTACACCTTC. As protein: CASSPRQGEGYGYTF.

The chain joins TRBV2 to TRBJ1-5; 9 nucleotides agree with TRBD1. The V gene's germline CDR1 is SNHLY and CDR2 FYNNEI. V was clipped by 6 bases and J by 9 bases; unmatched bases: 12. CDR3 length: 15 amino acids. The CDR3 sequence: CASRETTGGYRPQHF. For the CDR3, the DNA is TGTGCCAGCAGGGAGACTACAGGGGGCTACCGGCCCCAGCATTTT.

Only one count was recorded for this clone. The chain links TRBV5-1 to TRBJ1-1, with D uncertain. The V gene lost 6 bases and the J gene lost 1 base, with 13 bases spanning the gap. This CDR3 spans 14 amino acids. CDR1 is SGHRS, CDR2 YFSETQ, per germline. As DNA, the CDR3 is TGCGCCAGCACCCTGGACGGAGGGAACACTGAAGCTTTCTTT. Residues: CASTLDGGNTEAFF. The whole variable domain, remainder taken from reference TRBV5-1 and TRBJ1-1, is KAGVTQTPRYLIKTRGQQVTLSCSPISGHRSVSWYQQTPGQGLQFLFEYFSETQRNKGNFPGRFSGRQFSNSRSEMNVSTLELGDSALYLCASTLDGGNTEAFFGQGTRLTVV.

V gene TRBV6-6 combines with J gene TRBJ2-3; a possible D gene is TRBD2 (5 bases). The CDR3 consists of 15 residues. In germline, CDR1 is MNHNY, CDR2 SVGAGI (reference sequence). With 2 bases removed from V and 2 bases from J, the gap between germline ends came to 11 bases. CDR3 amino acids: CASSYRPADTDTQYF. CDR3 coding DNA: TGTGCCAGCAGTTACCGACCAGCGGACACAGATACGCAGTATTTT.